These T cell receptor beta chains were read from a single sample in a study of neurological immune-mediated disorders. TCRdb reanalysed the 5' RACE reads using MiXCR and keeps one entry per CDR3 protein. This table has approximately 18,000 distinct CDR3 sequences, approximately 3.7% appearing once. Sequencing was performed on CD8+ T cells from blood. All receptors derive from a woman aged 40 to 49 in good health. Both conserved end residues are part of each CDR3. D genes are given only for firm matches. The size entry is marked missing in some rows and otherwise reads once, few, many or a size class.

CDR3 length: 15
D gene: -
J gene: TRBJ2-5
V gene: TRBV29-1
clone size: many
CDR3 DNA: TGCAGCGTTGAAAAGGCTGCAGAATCACAAGAGACCCAGTACTTC
CDR3 protein: CSVEKAAESQETQYF

CDR3 length: 14
D gene: -
J gene: TRBJ2-1
V gene: TRBV5-1
clone size: many
CDR3 DNA: TGCGCCAGCACCTTACCCGCGGGGTTGGATGAGCAGTTCTTC
CDR3 protein: CASTLPAGLDEQFF

CDR3 length: 14
D gene: -
J gene: TRBJ2-1
V gene: TRBV20-1
clone size: many
CDR3 DNA: TGCAGTGCGGGCGAGGGAGCCCTCTACAATGAGCAGTTCTTC
CDR3 protein: CSAGEGALYNEQFF

CDR3 length: 16
D gene: TRBD2
J gene: TRBJ2-1
V gene: TRBV27
clone size: many
CDR3 DNA: TGTGCCAGCAGTTTTTATGGTAGCGGGGCCCTCAATGAGCAGTTCTTC
CDR3 protein: CASSFYGSGALNEQFF

CDR3 length: 15
D gene: TRBD1
J gene: TRBJ2-7
V gene: TRBV4-1
clone size: medium-sized
CDR3 DNA: TGCGCCAGCAGCCAAGACCCCGACAGGGCCCACGAGCAGTACTTC
CDR3 protein: CASSQDPDRAHEQYF

CDR3 length: 13
D gene: -
J gene: TRBJ1-1
V gene: TRBV4-2
clone size: many
CDR3 DNA: TGTGCCAGCAGCCAAGAAGTGGGCACTGAAGCTTTCTTT
CDR3 protein: CASSQEVGTEAFF

CDR3 length: 16
D gene: TRBD2
J gene: TRBJ2-3
V gene: TRBV7-3
clone size: many
CDR3 DNA: TGTGCCAGCAGCTTAAATCTAGCGGGATTTTCCGATACGCAGTATTTT
CDR3 protein: CASSLNLAGFSDTQYF

CDR3 length: 16
D gene: -
J gene: TRBJ2-7
V gene: TRBV5-1
clone size: many
CDR3 DNA: TGCGCCAGCAGCTTGGTGGGGACAAAGTCTAACTACGAGCAGTACTTC
CDR3 protein: CASSLVGTKSNYEQYF

CDR3 length: 15
D gene: -
J gene: TRBJ2-1
V gene: TRBV14
clone size: many
CDR3 DNA: TGTGCCAGCAGCCATAGGGACACCCGCTACAATGAGCAGTTCTTC
CDR3 protein: CASSHRDTRYNEQFF

CDR3 length: 15
D gene: TRBD2
J gene: TRBJ2-1
V gene: TRBV6-2/TRBV6-3
clone size: many
CDR3 DNA: TGTGCCACCCAAACCGGGACTAAAGAAACCAATGAGCAGTTCTTC
CDR3 protein: CATQTGTKETNEQFF

CDR3 length: 17
D gene: -
J gene: TRBJ1-5
V gene: TRBV20-1
clone size: many
CDR3 DNA: TGCAGTGCTAGAGAATCAGCGATCTGGGAAAGCAATCAGCCCCAGCATTTT
CDR3 protein: CSARESAIWESNQPQHF

CDR3 length: 14
D gene: -
J gene: TRBJ1-4
V gene: TRBV20-1
clone size: many
CDR3 DNA: TGCAGTGCTAGAGGACTGTCAACTAATGAAAAACTGTTTTTT
CDR3 protein: CSARGLSTNEKLFF

CDR3 length: 17
D gene: -
J gene: TRBJ2-5
V gene: TRBV9
clone size: many
CDR3 DNA: TGTGCCAGCAGCGTAGCCGGGGAGGGGGGGTCCCCAGAGACCCAGTACTTC
CDR3 protein: CASSVAGEGGSPETQYF

CDR3 length: 13
D gene: -
J gene: TRBJ2-7
V gene: TRBV10-3
clone size: many
CDR3 DNA: TGTGCCATCGGTACACCCGACTTCTACGAGCAGTACTTC
CDR3 protein: CAIGTPDFYEQYF

CDR3 length: 14
D gene: -
J gene: TRBJ2-4
V gene: TRBV27
clone size: many
CDR3 DNA: TGTGCCAGCAGTCCACGACTAGCCAAAAACATTCAGTACTTC
CDR3 protein: CASSPRLAKNIQYF

CDR3 length: 14
D gene: TRBD1
J gene: TRBJ2-7
V gene: TRBV20-1
clone size: many
CDR3 DNA: TGCAGTGCTAGAGATTCGGGACAGGGGTACGAGCAGTACTTC
CDR3 protein: CSARDSGQGYEQYF

CDR3 length: 15
D gene: TRBD1
J gene: TRBJ2-2
V gene: TRBV5-1
clone size: many
CDR3 DNA: TGCGCCAGCAGCGTGGGACAGGGCGTCACCGGGGAGCTGTTTTTT
CDR3 protein: CASSVGQGVTGELFF

CDR3 length: 15
D gene: -
J gene: TRBJ2-7
V gene: TRBV20-1
clone size: many
CDR3 DNA: TGCAGTGCTAGGGTCGGCGGGCAGAGCTCCTACGAGCAGTACTTC
CDR3 protein: CSARVGGQSSYEQYF

CDR3 length: 12
D gene: TRBD1
J gene: TRBJ2-7
V gene: TRBV12-3/TRBV12-4
clone size: many
CDR3 DNA: TGTGCCAGCAGTACAGGGGCTCTCGAGCAGTACTTC
CDR3 protein: CASSTGALEQYF

CDR3 length: 17
D gene: TRBD2
J gene: TRBJ2-2
V gene: TRBV5-1
clone size: many
CDR3 DNA: TGCGCCAGCAAATCCCGGCGGGAGGTCACGAACACCGGGGAGCTGTTTTTT
CDR3 protein: CASKSRREVTNTGELFF

CDR3 length: 18
D gene: -
J gene: TRBJ2-7
V gene: TRBV28
clone size: many
CDR3 DNA: TGTGCCAGCAGTTTATCATTAGACCTAGAAAAGAGCTCCTACGAGCAGTACTTC
CDR3 protein: CASSLSLDLEKSSYEQYF

CDR3 length: 15
D gene: TRBD1
J gene: TRBJ2-7
V gene: TRBV4-2
clone size: many
CDR3 DNA: TGTGCCAGCAGCCAAGCCCGGGACAGCTACTACGAGCAGTACTTC
CDR3 protein: CASSQARDSYYEQYF

CDR3 length: 15
D gene: -
J gene: TRBJ2-3
V gene: TRBV7-8
clone size: many
CDR3 DNA: TGTGCCAGCAGCCTTAACGCCGGCCCCGCAGATACGCAGTATTTT
CDR3 protein: CASSLNAGPADTQYF

CDR3 length: 12
D gene: -
J gene: TRBJ2-1
V gene: TRBV24-1
clone size: many
CDR3 DNA: TGTGCCACCAGTGAGACCCCACATGAGCAGTTCTTC
CDR3 protein: CATSETPHEQFF

CDR3 length: 15
D gene: TRBD1
J gene: TRBJ1-2
V gene: TRBV20-1
clone size: many
CDR3 DNA: TGCAGTACACAATATCCGGGACAGTCGGGGTATGGCTACACCTTC
CDR3 protein: CSTQYPGQSGYGYTF

CDR3 length: 12
D gene: -
J gene: TRBJ1-2
V gene: TRBV5-5
clone size: many
CDR3 DNA: TGTGCCAGCAGCCCAGGAAACTATGGCTACACCTTC
CDR3 protein: CASSPGNYGYTF

CDR3 length: 14
D gene: TRBD2
J gene: TRBJ2-5
V gene: TRBV27
clone size: many
CDR3 DNA: TGTGCCAGCAGCACTAGCGGGAGGGGACAGACCCAGTACTTC
CDR3 protein: CASSTSGRGQTQYF

CDR3 length: 16
D gene: TRBD1
J gene: TRBJ2-1
V gene: TRBV28
clone size: medium-sized
CDR3 DNA: TGTGCCAGCAGTTCCCCCCGGGACAGGGGGCTCAATGAGCAGTTCTTC
CDR3 protein: CASSSPRDRGLNEQFF

CDR3 length: 13
D gene: -
J gene: TRBJ2-7
V gene: TRBV20-1
clone size: many
CDR3 DNA: TGCAGTGCTAGAGATCGCGGGACCTACGAGCAGTACTTC
CDR3 protein: CSARDRGTYEQYF

CDR3 length: 15
D gene: -
J gene: TRBJ2-1
V gene: TRBV4-1
clone size: many
CDR3 DNA: TGCGCCAGCAGCCAGGTTACCGGGACCTACAATGAGCAGTTCTTC
CDR3 protein: CASSQVTGTYNEQFF

CDR3 length: 12
D gene: -
J gene: TRBJ2-7
V gene: TRBV28
clone size: many
CDR3 DNA: TGTGCCAGCAGTTTGGGTGTAGACGAGCAGTACTTC
CDR3 protein: CASSLGVDEQYF

CDR3 length: 14
D gene: TRBD2
J gene: TRBJ2-3
V gene: TRBV7-6
clone size: many
CDR3 DNA: TGTGCCAGCAGCTTAGCTCCGGGAGGTAATACGCAGTATTTT
CDR3 protein: CASSLAPGGNTQYF

CDR3 length: 17
D gene: -
J gene: TRBJ2-1
V gene: TRBV12-3/TRBV12-4
clone size: many
CDR3 DNA: TGTGCCAGCAGTGGAAGGAAGCGGGCCCCGTTAGGTAGTGAGCAGTTCTTC
CDR3 protein: CASSGRKRAPLGSEQFF

CDR3 length: 16
D gene: TRBD2
J gene: TRBJ2-3
V gene: TRBV20-1
clone size: medium-sized
CDR3 DNA: TGCAGTGCTAGAGAGCTTCCTAGCGGGATCACAGATACGCAGTATTTT
CDR3 protein: CSARELPSGITDTQYF

CDR3 length: 13
D gene: TRBD2
J gene: TRBJ2-7
V gene: TRBV28
clone size: many
CDR3 DNA: TGTGCCAGCAGTTTGGGGGGGAGCTACGAGCAGTACTTC
CDR3 protein: CASSLGGSYEQYF

CDR3 length: 19
D gene: TRBD2
J gene: TRBJ2-7
V gene: TRBV4-3
clone size: many
CDR3 DNA: TGCGCCAGCAGCCAAGAGCGCCAGGGACTAGATGGGGGGGGCTACGAGCAGTACTTC
CDR3 protein: CASSQERQGLDGGGYEQYF

CDR3 length: 16
D gene: TRBD1
J gene: TRBJ1-1
V gene: TRBV28
clone size: many
CDR3 DNA: TGTGCCAGCAGTTTAGAGTGGGGACAGGGAGAGACTGAAGCTTTCTTT
CDR3 protein: CASSLEWGQGETEAFF

CDR3 length: 17
D gene: -
J gene: TRBJ1-1
V gene: TRBV5-6
clone size: many
CDR3 DNA: TGTGCCAGCAGCTTATTCTATTCAGGGGACCCTAACACTGAAGCTTTCTTT
CDR3 protein: CASSLFYSGDPNTEAFF

CDR3 length: 12
D gene: -
J gene: TRBJ1-1
V gene: TRBV20-1
clone size: many
CDR3 DNA: TGCAGTGTTCCGACAGGGAACACTGAAGCTTTCTTT
CDR3 protein: CSVPTGNTEAFF

CDR3 length: 18
D gene: TRBD2
J gene: TRBJ2-7
V gene: TRBV5-1
clone size: many
CDR3 DNA: TGCGCCAGCAGCTTGAGGGCTAGCGGGAGGGACAGCTCCTACGAGCAGTACTTC
CDR3 protein: CASSLRASGRDSSYEQYF

CDR3 length: 12
D gene: -
J gene: TRBJ2-7
V gene: TRBV7-9
clone size: many
CDR3 DNA: TGTGCCAGCAGTGGGGGGTCGTACGAGCAGTACTTC
CDR3 protein: CASSGGSYEQYF

CDR3 length: 15
D gene: TRBD2
J gene: TRBJ2-1
V gene: TRBV27
clone size: many
CDR3 DNA: TGTGCCAGCAGTTTAGGGGCGGGGAGGGCCAATGAGCAGTTCTTC
CDR3 protein: CASSLGAGRANEQFF

CDR3 length: 15
D gene: -
J gene: TRBJ2-7
V gene: TRBV15
clone size: -
CDR3 DNA: TGTGCCACCAGCAGAGCACGACAGGAAGACTACGAGCAGTACTTC
CDR3 protein: CATSRARQEDYEQYF

CDR3 length: 16
D gene: TRBD1
J gene: TRBJ1-5
V gene: TRBV12-3/TRBV12-4
clone size: many
CDR3 DNA: TGTGCCAGCACCGAGACAGGGCCCACTAGCAATCAGCCCCAGCATTTT
CDR3 protein: CASTETGPTSNQPQHF

CDR3 length: 15
D gene: -
J gene: TRBJ1-5
V gene: TRBV5-1
clone size: many
CDR3 DNA: TGCGCCAGCAGCTTAACAGGGAATAGCAATCAGCCCCAGCATTTT
CDR3 protein: CASSLTGNSNQPQHF

CDR3 length: 15
D gene: TRBD2
J gene: TRBJ2-1
V gene: TRBV4-1
clone size: many
CDR3 DNA: TGCGCCAGCAGCCCGACTAGCGGGGGATACAATGAGCAGTTCTTC
CDR3 protein: CASSPTSGGYNEQFF

CDR3 length: 12
D gene: -
J gene: TRBJ1-5
V gene: TRBV7-9
clone size: many
CDR3 DNA: TGTGCCAGCGGGCCCTTTGATCAGCCCCAGCATTTT
CDR3 protein: CASGPFDQPQHF

CDR3 length: 15
D gene: -
J gene: TRBJ1-5
V gene: TRBV28
clone size: few
CDR3 DNA: TGTGCCAGCAGGTTGCCCCCGACGGTCAATCAGCCCCAGCATTTT
CDR3 protein: CASRLPPTVNQPQHF

CDR3 length: 17
D gene: -
J gene: TRBJ2-1
V gene: TRBV11-2
clone size: many
CDR3 DNA: TGTGCCAGCAGCTACCTGGCAGGGGACCCCCGGAAGGATGAGCAGTTCTTC
CDR3 protein: CASSYLAGDPRKDEQFF

CDR3 length: 12
D gene: -
J gene: TRBJ2-5
V gene: TRBV5-1
clone size: many
CDR3 DNA: TGCGCCAGCAGCTTGGACCGGGGGACCCAGTACTTC
CDR3 protein: CASSLDRGTQYF

CDR3 length: 12
D gene: -
J gene: TRBJ1-1
V gene: TRBV29-1
clone size: many
CDR3 DNA: TGCAGCGTTTTAGGGGCAGGGGTGGCAGCTTTCTTT
CDR3 protein: CSVLGAGVAAFF

CDR3 length: 15
D gene: TRBD2
J gene: TRBJ2-1
V gene: TRBV29-1
clone size: many
CDR3 DNA: TGCAGCGTTCCGGGGAGCGGGGGATTCTACAATGAGCAGTTCTTC
CDR3 protein: CSVPGSGGFYNEQFF

CDR3 length: 14
D gene: -
J gene: TRBJ2-7
V gene: TRBV20-1
clone size: many
CDR3 DNA: TGCAGTGCTAGGGTCGACGGCCTCTCCTACGAGCAGTACTTC
CDR3 protein: CSARVDGLSYEQYF

CDR3 length: 15
D gene: TRBD2
J gene: TRBJ2-1
V gene: TRBV29-1
clone size: many
CDR3 DNA: TGCAGCGTTGAAGACTTCGGGACTAGCGGGAATGAGCAGTTCTTC
CDR3 protein: CSVEDFGTSGNEQFF

CDR3 length: 13
D gene: -
J gene: TRBJ2-7
V gene: TRBV5-1
clone size: many
CDR3 DNA: TGCGCCAGCAGCACCTCCACAGGGAGCGAGCAGTACTTC
CDR3 protein: CASSTSTGSEQYF

CDR3 length: 18
D gene: TRBD1
J gene: TRBJ1-6
V gene: TRBV3-1
clone size: many
CDR3 DNA: TGTGCCAGCAGCCAAGATCTGTCCGGGACAGCCTATCCATCACCCCTCCACTTT
CDR3 protein: CASSQDLSGTAYPSPLHF

CDR3 length: 15
D gene: -
J gene: TRBJ2-1
V gene: TRBV20-1
clone size: many
CDR3 DNA: TGCAGTGCTAGAGTTAGGAGGGGATCCTACAATGAGCAGTTCTTC
CDR3 protein: CSARVRRGSYNEQFF

CDR3 length: 14
D gene: -
J gene: TRBJ1-5
V gene: TRBV6-6
clone size: many
CDR3 DNA: TGTGCCAGCATGTTGGGGGTTAGCAATCAGCCCCAGCATTTT
CDR3 protein: CASMLGVSNQPQHF

CDR3 length: 16
D gene: -
J gene: TRBJ2-2
V gene: TRBV5-1
clone size: many
CDR3 DNA: TGCGCCAGCGGACCCTACCGGGGGCTCCGAGTCGGGGAGCTGTTTTTT
CDR3 protein: CASGPYRGLRVGELFF

CDR3 length: 12
D gene: -
J gene: TRBJ2-1
V gene: TRBV7-8
clone size: many
CDR3 DNA: TGTGCCAGCAGCTTCGACTCGAGGGAGCAGTTCTTC
CDR3 protein: CASSFDSREQFF